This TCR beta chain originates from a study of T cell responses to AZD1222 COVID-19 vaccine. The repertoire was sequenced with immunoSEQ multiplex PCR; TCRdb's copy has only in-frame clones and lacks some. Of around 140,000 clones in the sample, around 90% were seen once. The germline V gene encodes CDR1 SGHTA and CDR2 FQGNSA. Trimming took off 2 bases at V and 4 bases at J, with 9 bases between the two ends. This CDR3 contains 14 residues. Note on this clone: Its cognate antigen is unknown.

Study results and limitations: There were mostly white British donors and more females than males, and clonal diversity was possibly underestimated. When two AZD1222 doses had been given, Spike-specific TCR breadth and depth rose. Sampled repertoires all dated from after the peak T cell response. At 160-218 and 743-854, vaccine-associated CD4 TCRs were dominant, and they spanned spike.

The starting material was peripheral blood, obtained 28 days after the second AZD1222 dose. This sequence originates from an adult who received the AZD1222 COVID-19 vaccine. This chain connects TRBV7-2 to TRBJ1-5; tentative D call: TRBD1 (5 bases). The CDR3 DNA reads TGTGCCAGCAGCTTAAGCCAGGGAAATCAGCCCCAGCATTTT. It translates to CASSLSQGNQPQHF.